This T cell receptor beta chain was sequenced during a study of shared clonotypes between healthy human individuals. On this clone itself: Its antigen is still unknown.

Notes on the study in general: Donors were few, which limited the genetic and exposure-history diversity represented.

Trimming took off 1 base at V and 5 bases at J, with 18 bases between the two ends. The CDR3 runs 17 residues. CDR1 is LNHNV, CDR2 YYDKDF, per germline (reference sequence). Using immunoSEQ multiplex PCR, the repertoire was profiled, and TCRdb retains in-frame clones only, with some absent. Altogether about 2.3 million clones are present, just under 95% being singletons, with the ten largest covering 0.3% to 0.45%. The receptor was derived from a man between 18 and 29 years old in good health. Some clones in this sample may be carry-over from other donors' samples. Sequencing was done on a sample of naive CD4+ T cells from PBMCs. The sample's subset: CD45RA+ positively selected. V and J are TRBV15 and TRBJ2-4; D remains ambiguous. CDR3 protein: CATSRVILNPLQNIQYF. The CDR3 coding sequence is TGTGCCACCAGCAGAGTAATCCTAAACCCCCTACAAAACATTCAGTACTTC.